The 25 T cell receptor beta chains listed next were all sequenced from one sample in a study of beta chain features in type 1 diabetes (dated by TCRdb to about 2018). The library was generated by the immunoSEQ multiplex PCR assay. The entire isolated RNA was reverse transcribed using the High Capacity cDNA Reverse Transcription Kit, and thus expressed TCRB transcripts were sequenced. TCRdb retrieved this table from immuneACCESS and kept in-frame rearrangements only. Not all clones are present; in checked studies, unresolved V genes account for under half, and no reason is known for the remainder. The table for this sample lists 200,000 to 250,000 clones; about 63% of them were counted only once. Approximately 0.05% of the sample is in the top ten clones. Sample: naive CD4+ T cells from blood. According to the study, the label for this sample's cell subset or site signals: true naive CD4+ T cells. The receptors originated from a man younger than 40 in good health.

This clone was seen more than once but under ten times. The J gene is TRBJ2-1, the V gene TRBV10-3; D is ambiguous. Germline V gene data show CDR1 as ENHRY and CDR2 as SYGVKD. V lost 0 bases and J lost 9, with 9 bases in between. The CDR3 spans 13 residues. This CDR3 is CAISESGRGEQFF. CDR3 coding DNA: TGTGCCATCAGTGAGTCAGGGCGAGGTGAGCAGTTCTTC.

The chain couples TRBV25-1 to TRBJ2-7, with 8 bases fitting TRBD1. Germline V CDR1 and CDR2: MGHDK, SYGVNS. This CDR3 has 15 residues. With 5 bases clipped from V and 3 bases from J, the junction kept 9 bases outside the gene matches. CDR3 region: CASSPPRQGFYEQYF. DNA of the CDR3: TGTGCCAGCAGTCCCCCGAGACAGGGGTTCTACGAGCAGTACTTC.

To note about this clone: This sample includes further DNA sequences coding for the same CDR3. CDR3 protein: CAWSANEKLFF. DNA of the CDR3: TGTGCCTGGAGCGCTAATGAAAAACTGTTTTTT. The gene calls are TRBV30 and TRBJ1-4; D remains unclear. V gave up 3 bases and J gave up 3 bases, with 2 bases separating them. The CDR3 covers 11 residues. In germline, CDR1 is GTSNPN, CDR2 SVGIG (reference sequence).

V usage is TRBV28 and J usage is TRBJ2-7; unclear D gene. CDR3 size: 15 residues. CDR1 is MDHEN and CDR2 is SYDVKM in the germline V gene. Deletions cut 5 bases from V and 0 bases from J, with 14 bases between. The CDR3, as DNA: TGTGCCAGCAGTAAGGATCTTCAAAGCTCCTACGAGCAGTACTTC. Its translation: CASSKDLQSSYEQYF.

This chain joins TRBV4-3 and TRBJ2-2; D ambiguous. The length of the CDR3 is 15 residues. V was shortened by 0 bases and J by 5 bases, with 10 bases between the two germline ends. Germline loops: CDR1 LGHNA, CDR2 YSLEER. The CDR3 sequence: CASSQELSSTGELFF. The CDR3 DNA sequence: TGCGCCAGCAGCCAAGAACTGAGTTCTACCGGGGAGCTGTTTTTT.

This clone was found a few times. V usage is TRBV29-1 and J usage is TRBJ2-7; 7 bases align to TRBD1. The CDR3 is 12 residues long. The ends lost 5 bases at V and 1 base at J; junction bases unmatched: 2. The germline gives CDR1 SQVTM, CDR2 ANQGSEA. The CDR3 nucleotides are TGCAGCGTTAAGGGGGCGTCCTACGAGCAGTACTTC. The encoded protein is CSVKGASYEQYF.

The rearrangement uses TRBV18 and TRBJ2-6, with D perhaps matching TRBD1 (5 bases). V lost 2 bases and J lost 2, with 7 bases in between. Germline V gives CDR1 KGHSH, CDR2 LQKENI. This CDR3 has 15 residues. Here the CDR3 DNA reads TGTGCCAGCTCACCAGGGGCGGCTGGGGCCAACGTCCTGACTTTC. This encodes CASSPGAAGANVLTF.

The gene calls are TRBV30 and TRBJ2-3, with 10 bases identical to TRBD2. The germline V gene encodes CDR1 GTSNPN and CDR2 SVGIG (reference sequence). V shed 8 bases and J 0 bases; nucleotides not matched to a gene: 5. The CDR3 length is 14 residues. CDR3: CAAASGSSTDTQYF. The CDR3 DNA reads TGTGCCGCGGCTAGCGGGAGTAGCACAGATACGCAGTATTTT.

There are a few counts of this clone. The DNA of the CDR3 is TGTGCCTGGAGGCCACAGGGACAGGGTGGGAACATTCAGTACTTC. Translation: CAWRPQGQGGNIQYF. The V call is TRBV30, the J call TRBJ2-4, with 9 bases matching TRBD1. CDR1 and CDR2 from the germline V gene are GTSNPN and SVGIG (reference sequence). The ends lost 3 bases at V and 7 bases at J; junction bases unmatched: 10. This CDR3 is built from 15 residues.

The chain is built from TRBV6-6 and TRBJ2-7, with D perhaps matching TRBD2 (6 bases). V lost 5 bases and J lost 1, with 9 bases in between. The CDR3 length is 13 residues. CDR1 is MNHNY, CDR2 SVGAGI, per germline (reference sequence). The CDR3: CASSAGISYEQYF. CDR3 DNA sequence: TGTGCCAGCAGTGCGGGGATTTCCTACGAGCAGTACTTC.

The J gene is TRBJ1-1, the V gene TRBV7-2; 7 bases match TRBD1. The CDR3 has 14 amino acids. The J segment lost 6 bases and the V segment lost 5 bases, leaving 9 bases of the junction unmatched. Germline V gene sequence: CDR1 SGHTA, CDR2 FQGNSA. The CDR3 spells CASSQTGFLAEAFF. CDR3 coding DNA: TGTGCCAGCAGCCAGACAGGGTTTTTGGCTGAAGCTTTCTTT.

V gene TRBV29-1 combines with J gene TRBJ1-2; no clear D. The CDR3 is 15 residues long. The germline V gene encodes CDR1 SQVTM and CDR2 ANQGSEA. Trimming left V 1 base short and J 0 bases short, with 12 bases between. CDR3 protein: CSVEGGKDSNYGYTF. As DNA, the CDR3 is TGCAGCGTTGAAGGCGGGAAGGATTCTAACTATGGCTACACCTTC.

In its sample, this clone was seen a few times. The chain carries TRBV4-3 and TRBJ2-7, with a tentative D call TRBD2 (6 bases). This CDR3 comprises 15 residues. Germline CDR1 is LGHNA and CDR2 is YSLEER. Trimming cost V 3 bases and J 3 bases, with 15 bases left between them. The CDR3 DNA reads as TGCGCCAGCAGCCAGTTCCCGGGAGAGAGCTACGAGCAGTACTTC. It encodes CASSQFPGESYEQYF.

Written as DNA, the CDR3 is TGTGCCAGCTCGGGACAGCTCCTAGCCAAAAACATTCAGTACTTC. The encoded protein is CASSGQLLAKNIQYF. The rearrangement links TRBV2 to TRBJ2-4; the match to TRBD1 covers 7 bases. The germline CDR1 and CDR2 sequences are SNHLY and FYNNEI. The CDR3 runs to 15 residues. The trim removed 8 bases at V and 0 bases at J, leaving 7 bases unmatched. Complete variable domain (other parts from reference TRBV2 and TRBJ2-4): EPEVTQTPSHQVTQMGQEVILRCVPISNHLYFYWYRQILGQKVEFLVSFYNNEISEKSEIFDDQFSVERPDGSNFTLKIRSTKLEDSAMYFCASSGQLLAKNIQYFGAGTRLSVL.

On this clone itself: Sequence at one end of the junction differs from germline and may be a read error. This rearrangement joins TRBV30 to TRBJ2-5; either TRBD1 or TRBD2 may supply D (6 bases each). The CDR3 extends over 12 amino acids. CDR1 GTSNPN and CDR2 SVGIG come from the germline V gene (reference sequence). CDR3 nucleotides: TGCGGCTGGAGGGGGGCGGATGAGACCCAGTACTTC. Translated, it gives CGWRGADETQYF.

The rearrangement links TRBV5-1 to TRBJ2-1; 11 bases match TRBD2. Germline-derived CDR1 and CDR2 are SGHRS and YFSETQ. CDR3 length: 15 amino acids. J gave up 4 bases and V 4 bases, and 4 bases lay outside the gene matches. The CDR3 DNA sequence: TGCGCCAGCAGCCGGACTAGCGGGTCGTACAATGAGCAGTTCTTC. Protein sequence: CASSRTSGSYNEQFF.

This clone was found a few times. The rearrangement joins TRBV9 to TRBJ2-7; possible D gene TRBD1, 6 bases. The V gene lost 4 bases and the J gene lost 1 base, with 12 bases spanning the gap. This CDR3 region has 14 residues. In germline, CDR1 is SGDLS, CDR2 YYNGEE. DNA of the CDR3: TGTGCCAGCAGCTCCCGGGACAAGTCCTACGAGCAGTACTTC. It encodes CASSSRDKSYEQYF.

The CDR3 DNA sequence: TGTGCCAGCAGCCTCGGGACGGAGAACACTGAAGCTTTCTTT. It specifies CASSLGTENTEAFF. This chain joins TRBV9 and TRBJ1-1, with D maybe TRBD1 (5 bases). Looked up from germline, CDR1 is SGDLS and CDR2 is YYNGEE. Trimming left V 4 bases short and J 1 base short, with 11 bases between. This CDR3 contains 14 residues.

This clone appeared a single time. J is TRBJ1-4 and V is TRBV30, with D unresolved. The V gene's germline CDR1 is GTSNPN and CDR2 SVGIG (reference sequence). CDR3 size: 13 residues. Trimming cost V 0 bases and J 7 bases, with 9 bases left between them. In DNA form, the CDR3 reads TGTGCCTGGAGTGTGGAAGTGGCTGAAAAACTGTTTTTT. Translated: CAWSVEVAEKLFF.

The chain couples TRBV30 to TRBJ2-5; 14 bases fit TRBD2. The V segment lost 2 bases and the J segment 2 bases; nucleotides outside the gene matches: 4. The germline CDR1 and CDR2 sequences are GTSNPN and SVGIG (reference sequence). This CDR3 has 16 residues. Here the CDR3 reads CAWSLGTSGGQETQYF. CDR3 bases: TGTGCCTGGAGTCTCGGGACTAGCGGGGGTCAAGAGACCCAGTACTTC.

V and J are TRBV25-1 and TRBJ2-7, with D hard to call. V shed 5 bases and J shed 6 bases, with 8 bases lying between them. The germline gives CDR1 MGHDK, CDR2 SYGVNS. This CDR3 has 11 amino acids. For the CDR3, the DNA is TGTGCCAGCAGTATCAGCCGCGAGCAGTACTTC. As protein: CASSISREQYF.

As for this clone: An end of the junction differs from the germline gene, which may be a read error. The V and J genes are TRBV27 and TRBJ2-1; tentative D call: TRBD2 (5 bases). In germline, CDR1 is MNHEY, CDR2 SMNVEV (reference sequence). CDR3 length equals 14 residues. The CDR3 protein is CASSPIPTNSEPFF. As DNA, the CDR3 is TGTGCCAGCAGTCCGATTCCGACTAACTCCGAGCCGTTCTTC.

This clone was seen a few times. This chain joins TRBV29-1 and TRBJ1-1; maybe TRBD1 (6 bases). V dropped 7 bases and J dropped 4 bases, with 13 bases sitting between them. Germline-derived CDR1 and CDR2 are SQVTM and ANQGSEA. The CDR3 has 12 residues. CDR3: CSASGQTTEAFF. Written as DNA, the CDR3 is TGCAGCGCCTCAGGACAGACCACTGAAGCTTTCTTT.

The chain employs TRBV27 and TRBJ1-2, with 8 bases identical to TRBD1. CDR3 length: 12 residues. Germline lookup yields CDR1 MNHEY and CDR2 SMNVEV (reference sequence). The junction had 1 base not matched to a gene; V was cut back by 4 bases and J by 6 bases. CDR3 loop: CASSWTGHGYTF. CDR3 nucleotide sequence: TGTGCCAGCAGTTGGACAGGGCATGGCTACACCTTC.

This sequence joins TRBV28 and TRBJ1-1; D is undetermined. CDR1 and CDR2 (germline): MDHEN, SYDVKM. This CDR3 spans 12 amino acids. Trimming stripped 6 bases from V and 4 bases from J, with 9 bases between. Written as DNA, the CDR3 is TGTGCCAGCAGCAATGCGGGCACTGAAGCTTTCTTT. Amino acids: CASSNAGTEAFF. Full variable domain (rest looked up from reference TRBV28 and TRBJ1-1): DVKVTQSSRYLVKRTGEKVFLECVQDMDHENMFWYRQDPGLGLRLIYFSYDVKMKEKGDIPEGYSVSREKKERFSLILESASTNQTSMYLCASSNAGTEAFFGQGTRLTVV.